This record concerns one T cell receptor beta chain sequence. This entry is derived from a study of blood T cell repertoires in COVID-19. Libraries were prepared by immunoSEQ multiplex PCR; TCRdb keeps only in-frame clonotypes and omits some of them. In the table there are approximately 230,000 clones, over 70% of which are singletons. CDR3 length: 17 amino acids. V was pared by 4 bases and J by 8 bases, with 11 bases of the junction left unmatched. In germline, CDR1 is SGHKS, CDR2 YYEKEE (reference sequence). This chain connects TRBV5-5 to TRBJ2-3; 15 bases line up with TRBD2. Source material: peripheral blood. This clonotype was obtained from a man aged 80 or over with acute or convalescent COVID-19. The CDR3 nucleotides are TGTGCCAGCAGCCCTTCGAGGACTAGCGGGAGGGCCGGTACGCAGTATTTT. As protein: CASSPSRTSGRAGTQYF.